The rows below give T cell receptor beta chains drawn from one sample of a study of technical replicates of blood from several donors. Produced via immunoSEQ multiplex PCR; TCRdb's table is partial and in-frame only. The data show about 72,000 clones, around 95% seen once. The sequencing input was T cells isolated from PBMCs. The receptors shown here come from a human donor in good health. CDR3s include the opening cysteine and the closing phenylalanine or tryptophan. Each record gives: J gene, clone size, V gene, CDR3 length, D gene, CDR3 protein, CDR3 DNA. The D gene is left open where the match is weak. Clone size is stated in some rows and not others, as once, few, many or a class when expanded.

>TRBJ2-1|.|TRBV4-2|20|TRBD2
CASSQDNFLLWRECWYEQFF
TGTGCCAGCAGCCAAGATAATTTCTTATTATGGCGGGAGTGCTGGTACGAGCAGTTCTTC
>TRBJ2-6|.|TRBV7-6|16|TRBD2
CASSSSGNPGANVLTF
TGTGCCAGCAGCTCCAGCGGGAACCCTGGGGCCAACGTCCTGACTTTC
>TRBJ2-7|.|TRBV5-6|13|.
CASSLVPVYEQYF
TGTGCCAGCAGCTTGGTTCCAGTCTACGAGCAGTACTTC
>TRBJ1-2|.|TRBV6-5|15|.
CASSPTTGRNYGYTF
TGTGCCAGCAGTCCCACAACCGGGAGGAACTATGGCTACACCTTC
>TRBJ2-3|once|TRBV25-1|14|TRBD1
CASSEQGASDTQYF
TGTGCCAGCAGTGAACAGGGGGCGTCAGATACGCAGTATTTT
>TRBJ2-7|.|TRBV14|15|TRBD1
CASSQETGTTYEQYF
TGTGCCAGCAGCCAAGAGACAGGGACGACCTACGAGCAGTACTTC
>TRBJ2-2|.|TRBV6-1|14|.
CASKLSGNTGELFF
TGTGCCAGCAAGTTAAGCGGGAACACCGGGGAGCTGTTTTTT
>TRBJ2-1|.|TRBV18|17|TRBD2
CASSDTGGPRLDNEQFF
TGTGCCAGCTCAGATACGGGAGGGCCACGGTTAGACAATGAGCAGTTCTTC
>TRBJ1-1|.|TRBV29-1|13|.
CSVGGDLGTEAFF
TGCAGCGTTGGAGGGGACTTAGGCACTGAAGCTTTCTTT
>TRBJ1-4|.|TRBV4-1|17|.
CASSPLWAASLTPGLFF
TGCGCCAGCAGCCCCCTTTGGGCAGCCTCCCTTACTCCCGGACTGTTTTTT
>TRBJ2-7|.|TRBV30|15|.
CAWRGGLQNTYEQYF
TGTGCCTGGAGGGGCGGGCTACAAAATACCTACGAGCAGTACTTC
>TRBJ1-2|.|TRBV13|15|.
CASSDEAHANYGYTF
TGTGCCAGCAGCGACGAGGCGCACGCCAACTATGGCTACACCTTC
>TRBJ1-6|.|TRBV2|15|TRBD1
CASSEMGQGNSPLHF
TGTGCCAGCAGTGAAATGGGACAGGGCAATTCACCCCTCCACTTT
>TRBJ2-2|once|TRBV2|15|TRBD1
CASSDRTGGPGELFF
TGTGCCAGCAGTGATAGGACAGGGGGCCCCGGGGAGCTGTTTTTT
>TRBJ2-5|.|TRBV5-6|14|.
CASSWRPGEETQYF
TGTGCCAGCAGCTGGCGGCCAGGGGAAGAGACCCAGTACTTC
>TRBJ2-5|once|TRBV2|15|TRBD1
CASSMHPGQQETQYF
TGTGCCAGCAGCATGCACCCGGGACAGCAAGAGACCCAGTACTTC
>TRBJ1-1|once|TRBV27|13|.
CASTAGANTEAFF
TGTGCCAGCACGGCAGGGGCGAACACTGAAGCTTTCTTT
>TRBJ1-2|.|TRBV5-1|15|TRBD1
CASSLDRVGIYGYTF
TGCGCCAGCAGCCTGGACAGGGTCGGAATCTATGGCTACACCTTC
>TRBJ1-1|.|TRBV6-1|14|.
CASSAPSTNTEAFF
TGTGCCAGCAGTGCCCCCTCTACGAACACTGAAGCTTTCTTT
>TRBJ1-3|.|TRBV19|15|.
CASSIEVYSGNTIYF
TGTGCCAGTAGTATTGAGGTTTACTCTGGAAACACCATATATTTT
>TRBJ2-6|once|TRBV6-4|17|.
CASSARIQGNGANVLTF
TGTGCCAGCAGTGCTAGAATCCAGGGAAATGGGGCCAACGTCCTGACTTTC
>TRBJ1-2|once|TRBV9|13|.
CASSVATGYGYTF
TGTGCCAGCAGCGTAGCTACGGGGTATGGCTACACCTTC
>TRBJ1-2|.|TRBV7-2|17|.
CASSLAGQGGVVYGYTF
TGTGCCAGCAGCTTAGCGGGCCAGGGAGGTGTAGTATATGGCTACACCTTC
>TRBJ1-2|.|TRBV14|13|.
CASSQDGSYGYTF
TGTGCCAGCAGCCAAGATGGCAGCTATGGCTACACCTTC
>TRBJ1-4|.|TRBV4-1|17|.
CASSQGRRGATNEKLFF
TGCGCCAGCAGCCAAGGACGTCGGGGGGCAACTAATGAAAAACTGTTTTTT
>TRBJ1-1|.|TRBV30|16|.
CAWSSWVDRMNTEAFF
TGTGCCTGGAGTTCCTGGGTTGACAGGATGAACACTGAAGCTTTCTTT
>TRBJ2-7|.|TRBV5-1|15|TRBD2
CASSLSGGRSYEQYF
TGCGCCAGCAGCTTGAGCGGGGGTAGATCCTACGAGCAGTACTTC
>TRBJ2-7|once|TRBV11-2|11|.
CASSLAGEQYF
TGTGCCAGCAGCTTAGCAGGCGAGCAGTACTTC
>TRBJ2-7|.|TRBV13|18|.
CASSLSQVFEGVSYEQYF
TGTGCCAGCAGCTTATCCCAAGTTTTCGAGGGGGTGTCCTACGAGCAGTACTTC
>TRBJ1-2|.|TRBV5-5|12|.
CASSPDRSGYTF
TGTGCCAGCAGCCCCGACAGATCTGGCTACACCTTC
>TRBJ1-1|.|TRBV7-3|18|TRBD1
CASSLNPGQGYMNTEAFF
TGTGCCAGCAGCTTAAATCCGGGACAGGGTTATATGAACACTGAAGCTTTCTTT
>TRBJ2-1|.|TRBV7-3|15|TRBD1
CASSLGDSSYNEQFF
TGTGCCAGCAGCTTAGGGGACAGCTCCTACAATGAGCAGTTCTTC
>TRBJ1-2|.|TRBV28|15|.
CASSVLAGPVDGYTF
TGTGCCAGCAGCGTTTTGGCAGGCCCCGTCGATGGCTACACCTTC
>TRBJ2-7|.|TRBV5-5|14|.
CASSLWAQTYEQYF
TGTGCCAGCAGCTTGTGGGCACAAACCTACGAGCAGTACTTC
>TRBJ2-1|.|TRBV19|12|.
CASTDLYNEQFF
TGTGCCAGCACCGACTTATACAATGAGCAGTTCTTC
>TRBJ1-5|.|TRBV4-1|13|.
CASSQAPGQPQHF
TGCGCCAGCAGCCAAGCCCCCGGGCAGCCCCAGCATTTT
>TRBJ2-1|once|TRBV7-9|15|TRBD1
CASSPIGTADNEQFF
TGTGCCAGCAGTCCCATAGGGACAGCCGACAATGAGCAGTTCTTC
>TRBJ2-1|.|TRBV7-9|16|TRBD2
CASSWTRLAGGSEQFF
TGTGCCAGCAGCTGGACAAGACTAGCGGGAGGGAGTGAGCAGTTCTTC
>TRBJ2-7|.|TRBV30|12|TRBD2
CAWRPAGGFQYF
TGTGCCTGGAGACCCGCGGGGGGATTTCAGTACTTC
>TRBJ2-2|.|TRBV5-4|12|.
CASSLASGELFF
TGTGCCAGCAGCTTGGCCTCGGGGGAGCTGTTTTTT
>TRBJ2-7|.|TRBV7-2|14|TRBD2
CASSLVLAAYEQYF
TGTGCCAGCAGCTTGGTGCTAGCGGCCTACGAGCAGTACTTC
>TRBJ2-2|.|TRBV18|15|TRBD2
CASSGRETGTGELFF
TGTGCCAGCTCAGGGAGGGAAACCGGCACCGGGGAGCTGTTTTTT
>TRBJ1-5|few|TRBV5-6|15|TRBD1
CASSSEGTVNQPQHF
TGTGCCAGCAGCTCCGAAGGGACAGTCAATCAGCCCCAGCATTTT
>TRBJ1-2|.|TRBV5-6|15|.
CASSLATEVTQDYTF
TGTGCCAGCAGCTTGGCCACGGAGGTCACGCAAGACTACACCTTC
>TRBJ2-5|.|TRBV5-1|13|TRBD1
CASRSTGSETQYF
TGCGCCAGCAGGTCGACAGGGTCCGAGACCCAGTACTTC
>TRBJ2-7|.|TRBV6-5|14|.
CASSRRGGGYEQYF
TGTGCCAGCAGTCGCAGGGGAGGGGGATACGAGCAGTACTTC
>TRBJ1-5|.|TRBV28|14|.
CASSLWTVNQPQHF
TGTGCCAGCAGTTTATGGACAGTCAATCAGCCCCAGCATTTT
>TRBJ2-7|.|TRBV28|16|.
CASSPGGSGSSYEQYF
TGTGCCAGCAGTCCCGGGGGTAGCGGTAGCTCCTACGAGCAGTACTTC
>TRBJ2-7|.|TRBV6-1|14|.
CASSDVDRAYEQYF
TGTGCCAGCAGTGATGTGGACAGAGCCTACGAGCAGTACTTC
>TRBJ1-2|once|TRBV27|15|.
CASSLSRGLNYGYTF
TGTGCCAGCAGTTTATCGCGGGGATTAAACTATGGCTACACCTTC
>TRBJ2-5|.|TRBV6-1|13|TRBD2
CATGGWAGETQYF
TGTGCCACGGGGGGATGGGCTGGGGAGACCCAGTACTTC